The present entry profiles one T cell receptor (beta chain) with its context. Here immunoSEQ multiplex PCR was the method, and the copy in TCRdb shows in-frame clones only, minus some. The table lists about 2.4 million clones, roughly nine tenths of them singletons. The data were taken from a study of shared clonotypes between healthy human individuals. This CDR3 contains 13 residues. The J segment lost 4 bases and the V segment lost 9 bases, leaving 3 bases of the junction unmatched. CDR1 is ENHRY, CDR2 SYGVKD, per germline. The chain recombines TRBV10-3 with TRBJ2-6, with 7 bases matching TRBD1. The TCR comes from a man aged 18 to 30 in good health. The source material was naive CD4+ T cells sorted from blood. Subset described: CD45RA+ positively selected. CDR3 region: CAITGDGANVLTF. The CDR3, as DNA: TGTGCCATAACAGGGGACGGGGCCAACGTCCTGACTTTC.